The T cell receptor beta chain described here comes from a study of Graves' ophthalmopathy and Graves' hyperthyroidism. Study-wide findings and caveats: Most expanded clonotypes in thyroid above 0.001 frequency also showed up in blood. Predictions made by the model for ophthalmopathy progression reached under 71% sensitivity and around 73% specificity.

RNA transcripts served as template for amplifying TCR beta CDR3 sequences. The first-round RT-PCR employed HTBI primers together with the Qiagen OneStep RT-PCR kit. A multiplex PCR was then performed as the second round. TCRdb independently ran MiXCR on the multiplex PCR reads; one entry per CDR3 protein. The table includes a few hundred thousand distinct CDR3 sequences, less than 45% detected once. Hyperthyroidism was new, under 2 months, in patients aged 18 to 65. Germline V lookup: CDR1 ENHRY, CDR2 SYGVKD. CDR3 size: 14 residues. A remark on this clonotype: Its antigen is currently unknown. One junction end disagrees with the germline gene, perhaps due to a read error.

The specimen sequenced was peripheral blood or thyroid tissue (not recorded which). The chain combines TRBV10-3 with TRBJ1-5; D uncertain. The sequence was obtained from an adult man with Graves' hyperthyroidism. The CDR3 reads CASSGARGGGPQHF. In nucleotides, the CDR3 is TGTGCCAGCAGTGGAGCGCGGGGTGGTGGGCCCCAGCATTTT.